Included here is one T cell receptor beta chain sequence, with context. The data originate from a study of monozygotic twins with inflammatory bowel disease. Following a re-call of the 5' RACE reads, TCRdb has one entry per CDR3 protein and lacks DNA. The table counts about 450,000 distinct CDR3 sequences; 2% to 2.5% lies in the top ten. Germline CDR1 SGHRS, CDR2 YFSETQ. CDR3 length equals 13 residues. The TCR sequence derives from a human donor with ulcerative colitis or Crohn's disease, or a healthy co-twin of an affected twin (not recorded which). The chain combines TRBV5-1 with TRBJ2-1. Material: blood. The CDR3 protein is CASSLESYNEQFF.